The 30 T cell receptor beta chains listed next were all sequenced from one sample in a study of blood T cell repertoires in COVID-19. Profiled with immunoSEQ multiplex PCR; TCRdb holds only in-frame clones, not every one. The sample lists over 25,000 clones; about 88% were seen once. Sequenced: peripheral blood. The receptor source for this set is a man in his 70s with active or convalescent COVID-19.

The V call is TRBV5-8, the J call TRBJ1-5; TRBD1 might be the D (5 bases). The ends were cut back, 0 bases at V and 5 bases at J, with 18 bases in the middle. CDR1 and CDR2 (germline): SGHTS, YDEGEE. The CDR3 is 17 residues long. The CDR3 DNA follows: TGTGCCAGCAGCTTGGGGGGAGGGACCACGAGCCATCAGCCCCAGCATTTT. It translates to CASSLGGGTTSHQPQHF. Based on the CDR3 plus reference TRBV5-8 and TRBJ1-5, the full variable domain is EAGVTQSPTHLIKTRGQQATLRCSPISGHTSVYWYQQALGLGLQFLLWYDEGEERNRGNFPPRFSGRQFPNYSSELNVNALELEDSALYLCASSLGGGTTSHQPQHFGDGTRLSIL.

The table lists this clone with a count of one. The chain couples TRBV7-9 to TRBJ1-2; the match to TRBD1 covers 7 bases. V shed 3 bases, J shed 8 bases, and the junction held 9 bases outside the gene matches. The CDR3 has 14 residues. The germline V gene encodes CDR1 SEHNR and CDR2 FQNEAQ (reference sequence). The CDR3 nucleotides read TGTGCCAGCAGCTTCCCACAGGGGTTGTCGGGCTACACCTTC. Amino acids: CASSFPQGLSGYTF. Full variable domain (remainder filled in from reference TRBV7-9 and TRBJ1-2): DTGVSQNPRHKITKRGQNVTFRCDPISEHNRLYWYRQTLGQGPEFLTYFQNEAQLEKSRLLSDRFSAERPKGSFSTLEIQRTEQGDSAMYLCASSFPQGLSGYTFGSGTRLTVV.

The chain employs TRBV29-1 and TRBJ1-6, with 7 bases matching TRBD1. Germline assignment: CDR1 SQVTM and CDR2 ANQGSEA. The CDR3 loop spans 13 amino acids. The J segment lost 8 bases and the V segment lost 5 bases, leaving 6 bases of the junction unmatched. For the CDR3, the DNA is TGCAGCGTTTCTGGAGGGGGCGATTCACCCCTCCACTTT. Encoded protein: CSVSGGGDSPLHF.

This clone occurred once. The CDR3 DNA reads TGTGCCAGCAGCTTGGCCGGGGGGACACCCTACGAGCAGTACTTC. Translating gives CASSLAGGTPYEQYF. V and J are TRBV5-4 and TRBJ2-7; D may be TRBD2 (7 bases). Trimming pared 0 bases from V and 2 bases from J, leaving 12 bases between. The CDR3 runs 15 residues. Germline lookup yields CDR1 SGHNT and CDR2 YYREEE (reference sequence). Using reference TRBV5-4 and TRBJ2-7 for the parts outside the CDR3, the full variable domain is ETGVTQSPTHLIKTRGQQVTLRCSSQSGHNTVSWYQQALGQGPQFIFQYYREEENGRGNFPPRFSGLQFPNYSSELNVNALELDDSALYLCASSLAGGTPYEQYFGPGTRLTVT.

The chain couples TRBV5-1 to TRBJ1-1; D not resolved. The length of the CDR3 is 13 residues. Germline lookup yields CDR1 SGHRS and CDR2 YFSETQ. V dropped 7 bases and J dropped 1 base, with 11 bases sitting between them. The CDR3 sequence is CASAEIGNTEAFF. The DNA of the CDR3 is TGCGCCAGCGCGGAAATCGGGAACACTGAAGCTTTCTTT. Full variable domain (missing parts from reference TRBV5-1 and TRBJ1-1): KAGVTQTPRYLIKTRGQQVTLSCSPISGHRSVSWYQQTPGQGLQFLFEYFSETQRNKGNFPGRFSGRQFSNSRSEMNVSTLELGDSALYLCASAEIGNTEAFFGQGTRLTVV.

The table lists this clone with a few counts. V usage is TRBV6-5 and J usage is TRBJ1-5; the D gene is possibly TRBD1 (6 bases). Trimming pared 8 bases from V and 0 bases from J, leaving 11 bases between. CDR1 MNHEY and CDR2 SVGAGI come from the germline V gene. The CDR3 is made up of 14 amino acids. CDR3 bases: TGTGCCAGCTCTTCAGGGGTTAGCAATCAGCCCCAGCATTTT. Translation: CASSSGVSNQPQHF.

The chain recombines TRBV11-2 with TRBJ2-3; 15 positions agree with TRBD2. Germline V lookup: CDR1 SGHAT, CDR2 FQNNGV. The CDR3 length is 15 residues. V lost 4 bases and J lost 7; bases outside the gene matches: 3. CDR3 bases: TGTGCCAGCAGCTGGGGACTAGCGGGAGGAAATACGCAGTATTTT. This sequence encodes CASSWGLAGGNTQYF.

The V and J genes are TRBV29-1 and TRBJ1-2, with D perhaps TRBD1 (6 bases). The V gene's germline CDR1 is SQVTM and CDR2 ANQGSEA. There are 13 residues in the CDR3. V lost 4 bases and J lost 4, with 13 bases in between. The CDR3: CSVVQGRLYGYTF. The CDR3 bases are TGCAGCGTTGTGCAGGGGCGACTCTATGGCTACACCTTC.

The J gene is TRBJ1-1, the V gene TRBV24-1, with 7 bases lining up with TRBD1. The germline gives CDR1 KGHDR, CDR2 SFDVKD. V trimming: 4 bases; J trimming: 11 bases; junction bases outside the gene matches: 9. This CDR3 region has 13 residues. CDR3 coding DNA: TGTGCCACCAGTGACTTAAATACAGGGGACGCTTTCTTT. Protein sequence: CATSDLNTGDAFF.

The chain carries TRBV19 and TRBJ2-7; D perhaps matches TRBD1 (6 bases). Per the germline V gene, CDR1 is LNHDA and CDR2 is SQIVND (reference sequence). This CDR3 spans 15 amino acids. V lost 1 base and J lost 7, with 17 bases in between. The DNA for the CDR3 is TGTGCCAGTAGTATAGGACAGGCGCGACGGGTGGAGCAGTACTTC. This sequence encodes CASSIGQARRVEQYF.

This chain uses TRBV6-5 with TRBJ1-1; 9 nucleotides match TRBD1. This CDR3 is built from 15 residues. V lost 5 bases, J lost 0 bases, and 4 bases stayed unmatched. Germline-derived CDR1 and CDR2 are MNHEY and SVGAGI. The CDR3 loop reads CASSPRTGVNTEAFF. The DNA of the CDR3 is TGTGCCAGCAGTCCCCGGACAGGGGTGAACACTGAAGCTTTCTTT.

This sequence joins TRBV18 and TRBJ2-1, with TRBD2 matching 7 bases. The CDR3 contains 14 residues. V gave up 2 bases and J gave up 9 bases; unmatched junction bases: 7. Germline assignment: CDR1 KGHSH and CDR2 LQKENI. The CDR3 nucleotides are TGTGCCAGCTCACCAAGGGTAGCGGGTATTGAGCAGTTCTTC. The encoded protein is CASSPRVAGIEQFF. Looking up the rest from reference TRBV18 and TRBJ2-1 gives the full variable domain: NAGVMQNPRHLVRRRGQEARLRCSPMKGHSHVYWYRQLPEEGLKFMVYLQKENIIDESGMPKERFSAEFPKEGPSILRIQQVVRGDSAAYFCASSPRVAGIEQFFGPGTRLTVL.

V usage is TRBV3-1 (or the pseudogene TRBV3-2) and J usage is TRBJ1-1; no definite D call. The CDR3 runs to 14 residues. Germline lookup yields CDR1 LGHDT and CDR2 YNNKEL (reference sequence). V was shortened by 2 bases and J by 2 bases, with 9 bases between the two germline ends. CDR3 nucleotide sequence: TGTGCCAGCAGCCAATACGCCACAAACACTGAAGCTTTCTTT. This sequence encodes CASSQYATNTEAFF.

The count of this clone is one. The chain uses TRBV7-9 and TRBJ2-2; TRBD1 aligns across 9 bases. After removal of 1 base from V and 5 bases from J, the junction contained 2 bases not matched to a gene. Germline-derived CDR1 and CDR2 are SEHNR and FQNEAQ (reference sequence). This CDR3 region has 15 residues. The CDR3 nucleotides read TGTGCCAGCAGCTTAGAGGGACAGGGAACCGGGGAGCTGTTTTTT. This codes for CASSLEGQGTGELFF.

The chain joins TRBV27 to TRBJ2-1; TRBD2 matches 10 bases. Germline trimming cut 1 base from V and 6 bases from J; bases unmatched to any gene: 9. The CDR3 runs 17 residues. CDR1 is MNHEY, CDR2 SMNVEV, per germline (reference sequence). The CDR3 nucleotides are TGTGCCAGCAGTTTATACCCTAGCGGGAGTGGTAGCAATGAGCAGTTCTTC. Translating gives CASSLYPSGSGSNEQFF.

J is TRBJ1-1 and V is TRBV9; TRBD1 agrees at 7 bases. This CDR3 has 15 amino acids. The V segment lost 4 bases and the J segment 4 bases; nucleotides outside the gene matches: 10. The germline gives CDR1 SGDLS, CDR2 YYNGEE. DNA for the CDR3: TGTGCCAGCAGCCAGACACAGGGGAGGAGCACTGAAGCTTTCTTT. Its protein product is CASSQTQGRSTEAFF.

CDR3 nucleotides: TGTGCCAGCAGCCAAGGGAGGGTAGCGGGTCCCTACCATGATGAGCAGTTCTTC. Translating it yields CASSQGRVAGPYHDEQFF. The chain carries TRBV3-1 (or the pseudogene TRBV3-2) and TRBJ2-1; the match to TRBD2 covers 7 bases. The CDR3 length is 18 residues. Germline loops: CDR1 LGHDT, CDR2 YNNKEL (reference sequence). V gave up 1 base and J gave up 8 bases; unmatched junction bases: 17.

The gene calls are TRBV5-1 and TRBJ2-3; D remains unclear. V shed 5 bases and J shed 4 bases, with 8 bases lying between them. The CDR3 is 12 residues long. Germline lookup yields CDR1 SGHRS and CDR2 YFSETQ. CDR3 nucleotide sequence: TGCGCCAGCAGTTTTTCGGCAGATACGCAGTATTTT. Amino acid sequence: CASSFSADTQYF.

The chain has TRBV14 and TRBJ1-2, with D uncertain. The CDR3 consists of 13 residues. CDR1 and CDR2 (germline): SGHDN, FVKESK. Trimming left V 0 bases short and J 5 bases short, with 7 bases between. CDR3 residues: CASSQEVGYGYTF. In nucleotides, the CDR3 is TGTGCCAGCAGCCAAGAAGTCGGGTATGGCTACACCTTC.

This clone came up once. The chain couples TRBV27 to TRBJ2-3; possibly TRBD2 for D (6 bases). The length of the CDR3 is 13 residues. Between the trimmed V and J ends, which lost 6 bases and 4 bases, there was a span of 11 bases. Germline CDR1 MNHEY, CDR2 SMNVEV (reference sequence). CDR3 nucleotide sequence: TGTGCCAGCAGGGGGGGAAACTCAGATACGCAGTATTTT. This sequence encodes CASRGGNSDTQYF.

The rearrangement links TRBV6-5 to TRBJ2-3; possible D gene TRBD2, 6 bases. V lost 6 bases and J 1 base, leaving 8 bases between the germline ends. The CDR3 is made up of 13 amino acids. Germline V gene data show CDR1 as MNHEY and CDR2 as SVGAGI. In nucleotides, the CDR3 is TGTGCCAGCAGGACGGGGGGCACAGATACGCAGTATTTT. Protein: CASRTGGTDTQYF.

This CDR3 reads CASSPDSGSYEQYV. The CDR3 DNA follows: TGCGCCAGCAGTCCCGATAGCGGGAGTTACGAGCAGTACGTC. The chain has TRBV10-2 and TRBJ2-7; 9 bases are shared with TRBD2. V gave up 5 bases and J gave up 4 bases; unmatched junction bases: 6. CDR1 WSHSY and CDR2 SAAADI come from the germline V gene. The length of the CDR3 is 14 residues.

The chain uses TRBV6-5 and TRBJ1-2, with 7 bases identical to TRBD1. There are 16 residues in the CDR3. The ends lost 3 bases at V and 4 bases at J; junction bases unmatched: 11. The germline gives CDR1 MNHEY, CDR2 SVGAGI. CDR3 residues: CASSYQEVRGSYGYTF. CDR3 coding DNA: TGTGCCAGCAGTTATCAAGAGGTCAGGGGGTCCTATGGCTACACCTTC.

The chain couples TRBV6-5 to TRBJ1-4; D may be TRBD1 (5 bases). Germline lookup yields CDR1 MNHEY and CDR2 SVGAGI. The CDR3 length is 12 residues. V lost 8 bases, J lost 8 bases, and 12 bases lay in between. The CDR3 bases are TGTGCCAGCTGGGGCTCGGACGAAAAACTGTTTTTT. It translates to CASWGSDEKLFF.

This chain links TRBV5-1 with TRBJ1-4; no definite D call. The CDR3 runs to 15 residues. In germline, CDR1 is SGHRS, CDR2 YFSETQ. V was cut by 0 bases and J by 5 bases, with 11 bases left in between. The CDR3, as DNA: TGCGCCAGCAGCTTGGAGTCGAGGGCAAATGAAAAACTGTTTTTT. Translating it yields CASSLESRANEKLFF.

J is TRBJ2-2 and V is TRBV30; TRBD1 might be the D (6 bases). With 4 bases removed from V and 4 bases from J, the gap between germline ends came to 13 bases. Looked up from germline, CDR1 is GTSNPN and CDR2 is SVGIG (reference sequence). This CDR3 has 14 residues. The CDR3, as DNA: TGTGCCTGGAAGGGCAGGGGAACCACCGGGGAGCTGTTTTTT. The encoded protein is CAWKGRGTTGELFF. Full variable domain (outside the CDR3, taken from reference TRBV30 and TRBJ2-2): SQTIHQWPATLVQPVGSPLSLECTVEGTSNPNLYWYRQAAGRGLQLLFYSVGIGQISSEVPQNLSASRPQDRQFILSSKKLLLSDSGFYLCAWKGRGTTGELFFGEGSRLTVL.

The V call is TRBV19, the J call TRBJ2-5; D is perhaps TRBD1 (6 bases). From germline, CDR1 is LNHDA and CDR2 SQIVND (reference sequence). V lost 4 bases to trimming and J lost 3 bases, with 9 bases between them. The CDR3 runs to 13 residues. In DNA, the CDR3 is TGTGCCAGTAGTAGACAGGCAGAAGAGACCCAGTACTTC. This translates into CASSRQAEETQYF.

CDR3 nucleotides: TGTGCCAGCGGAGCTTCCGGGACAGGGGTCTACAATGAGCAGTTCTTC. Encoded protein: CASGASGTGVYNEQFF. The V call is TRBV18, the J call TRBJ2-1; TRBD1 agrees at 10 bases. This CDR3 has 16 amino acids. From germline, CDR1 is KGHSH and CDR2 LQKENI. With V trimmed by 8 bases and J by 3 bases, 10 bases remained unmatched.

Here the CDR3 DNA reads TGTGCCAGCAGCTTAGGGGGGGGGCCTAATGAGCAGTTCTTC. Its translation: CASSLGGGPNEQFF. The chain combines TRBV7-6 with TRBJ2-1, with D perhaps TRBD2 (7 bases). The CDR3 covers 14 residues. V lost 1 base to trimming and J lost 7 bases, with 11 bases between them. The germline gives CDR1 SGHVS, CDR2 FNYEAQ.

The chain links TRBV27 to TRBJ2-6; a weak D match, TRBD2 (5 bases). The length of the CDR3 is 16 residues. CDR1 is MNHEY and CDR2 is SMNVEV in the germline V gene (reference sequence). Trimming took off 5 bases at V and 0 bases at J, with 11 bases between the two ends. The CDR3 DNA is TGTGCCAGCAGTCCCGGACTTAACTCTGGGGCCAACGTCCTGACTTTC. The encoded protein is CASSPGLNSGANVLTF.